The clone carrying this T cell receptor (beta chain) was counted between two and nine times. These data originate in a study of cytomegalovirus exposure and HLA in healthy donors. PCR employed 60 Vbeta and 13 Jbeta primers. TCRdb's copy holds only in-frame clones and misses some; the assay was immunoSEQ multiplex PCR. The sample has roughly 120,000 clones; about 75% are singletons. In germline, CDR1 is WSHSY, CDR2 SAAADI. Trimming removed 5 bases at V and 6 bases at J, with 17 bases between. The length of the CDR3 is 15 residues. The sample was PBMCs. The chain uses TRBV10-2 and TRBJ1-5, with D possibly TRBD1 on 5 matching bases. The source is a man in his sixties in good health and CMV-seropositive. The CDR3 sequence: CASSWDIRQGQPQHF. The CDR3 DNA follows: TGCGCCAGCAGTTGGGATATCCGGCAGGGTCAGCCCCAGCATTTT.